This is a list of T cell receptor beta chains from one sample in a study of T cell repertoires in cytomegalovirus infection. TCRdb passed the reads through MiXCR, listing each CDR3 protein once. The table shows approximately 170,000 distinct CDR3 sequences, with approximately 17% occurring only once. The sequencing sample was made of CD8+ T cells from PBMCs. The receptors derive from a human donor in good health (CMV status not recorded). Some clones in this sample may be carry-over from other donors' samples. Each CDR3 is given with its conserved first and last residue. D genes are given only for firm matches. Rows may omit the clone size; those that give it use once, few, many or a size class.

j_call d_call clone_size v_call cdr3_aa cdr3_nt
TRBJ1-4 . few TRBV7-6 CASSLGQKLFF TGTGCCAGCAGCCTGGGGCAAAAACTGTTTTTT
TRBJ2-3 . . TRBV7-9 CASSLRGVRDTQYF TGTGCCAGCAGCTTACGCGGGGTCAGAGATACGCAGTATTTT
TRBJ2-7 TRBD2 . TRBV6-2/TRBV6-3 CASSYSRLAGHYEQYF TGTGCCAGCAGTTACTCGCGACTAGCGGGACACTACGAGCAGTACTTC
TRBJ1-1 . few TRBV20-1 CSAVTFDGGEAFF TGCAGTGCGGTAACCTTTGACGGGGGTGAAGCTTTCTTT
TRBJ1-1 . . TRBV30 CAWSVVRNTEAFF TGTGCCTGGAGTGTAGTCAGGAACACTGAAGCTTTCTTT
TRBJ2-2 TRBD1 . TRBV28 CASSPTRTGTAGELFF TGTGCCAGCAGCCCTACCCGGACAGGGACCGCCGGGGAGCTGTTTTTT
TRBJ2-2 . . TRBV7-2 CASSLEVANTGELFF TGTGCCAGCAGCTTAGAAGTAGCGAACACCGGGGAGCTGTTTTTT
TRBJ1-2 . once TRBV20-1 CSATFRDVANYGYTF TGCAGTGCTACATTCCGTGACGTAGCTAACTATGGCTACACCTTC
TRBJ2-7 . . TRBV6-1 CASSEAWDGSYEQYF TGTGCCAGCAGTGAAGCGTGGGACGGCTCCTACGAGCAGTACTTC
TRBJ1-1 . few TRBV7-8 CASSLGGGGGNTEAFF TGTGCCAGCAGCTTAGGGGGAGGGGGGGGGAACACTGAAGCTTTCTTT
TRBJ2-5 TRBD1 . TRBV29-1 CSVEGGQGMPQETQYF TGCAGCGTTGAAGGGGGACAGGGGATGCCCCAAGAGACCCAGTACTTC
TRBJ2-7 TRBD1 . TRBV7-3 CASSPSDRDIRKYF TGTGCCAGCAGCCCTTCGGACAGGGACATTCGGAAGTACTTC
TRBJ2-7 TRBD2 . TRBV27 CASSFLPGTSGYEQYF TGTGCCAGCAGTTTCCTCCCCGGGACTAGCGGCTACGAGCAGTACTTC
TRBJ1-5 TRBD1 many TRBV7-2 CASSPRQGGNQPQHF TGTGCCAGCAGCCCGAGACAGGGTGGCAATCAGCCCCAGCATTTT
TRBJ2-1 . . TRBV7-8 CASSPVREEQFF TGTGCCAGCAGCCCCGTGCGGGAAGAGCAGTTCTTC
TRBJ2-2 . . TRBV14 CASSYRETNTGELFF TGTGCCAGCAGCTACAGAGAAACGAACACCGGGGAGCTGTTTTTT
TRBJ1-6 . few TRBV6-2/TRBV6-3 CASSYVPAASYNSPLHF TGTGCCAGCAGTTACGTGCCAGCAGCCTCCTATAATTCACCCCTCCACTTT
TRBJ2-1 . . TRBV28 CASSFRSTSYNEQFF TGTGCCAGCAGTTTTCGCAGCACTTCCTACAATGAGCAGTTCTTC
TRBJ2-4 . . TRBV13 CASSNRGGLDIQYF TGTGCCAGCAGCAACAGAGGGGGATTAGACATTCAGTACTTC
TRBJ2-3 . many TRBV7-9 CASRSDADTQYF TGTGCCAGCAGGTCAGATGCAGATACGCAGTATTTT
TRBJ1-2 TRBD1 . TRBV12-3/TRBV12-4 CASSLSITGGPSDYGYTF TGTGCCAGCAGTTTATCCATTACAGGGGGCCCCTCTGACTATGGCTACACCTTC
TRBJ2-7 . few TRBV20-1 CSARDSAGLYEQYF TGCAGTGCTAGAGATTCTGCGGGACTCTACGAGCAGTACTTC
TRBJ2-3 . many TRBV24-1 CATSDLTAATNTDTQYF TGTGCCACCAGTGATTTGACGGCAGCTACGAACACAGATACGCAGTATTTT
TRBJ2-2 TRBD2 . TRBV28 CASSNGLAGKNTGELFF TGTGCCAGCAGTAACGGACTAGCGGGGAAGAACACCGGGGAGCTGTTTTTT
TRBJ1-6 TRBD1 . TRBV28 CASSFRQGRGNSPLHF TGTGCCAGCAGTTTCCGACAGGGGAGGGGTAATTCACCCCTCCACTTT
TRBJ2-3 TRBD2 few TRBV2 CASSTQRGGLALSTDTQYF TGTGCCAGCAGTACCCAAAGAGGGGGACTAGCGCTTAGCACAGATACGCAGTATTTT
TRBJ2-1 TRBD1 . TRBV7-3 CASSLRTRDSSYNEQFF TGTGCCAGCAGCTTGAGAACCCGGGACAGCTCCTACAATGAGCAGTTCTTC
TRBJ2-7 . few TRBV6-5 CASGPNYEQYF TGTGCCAGCGGACCTAACTACGAGCAGTACTTC
TRBJ2-1 TRBD2 . TRBV7-2 CASSLKRAGGPNEQFF TGTGCCAGCAGCTTAAAAAGGGCGGGAGGGCCTAATGAGCAGTTCTTC
TRBJ2-2 . . TRBV19 CASSPSHRNTGELFF TGTGCCAGTAGCCCCTCCCACCGGAACACCGGGGAGCTGTTTTTT
TRBJ2-1 TRBD2 . TRBV29-1 CSVEGLAGHYNEQFF TGCAGCGTTGAAGGGCTAGCGGGCCATTACAATGAGCAGTTCTTC
TRBJ2-1 . few TRBV28 CASSLSRTLYNEQFF TGTGCCAGCAGTTTATCAAGGACTCTTTACAATGAGCAGTTCTTC
TRBJ2-1 TRBD1 few TRBV29-1 CSVGLQGWNEQFF TGCAGCGTTGGCCTACAGGGGTGGAATGAGCAGTTCTTC
TRBJ2-5 TRBD2 . TRBV28 CASRSGGLQETQYF TGTGCCAGCAGATCGGGGGGGCTTCAAGAGACCCAGTACTTC
TRBJ2-1 TRBD2 once TRBV7-9 CAILGGSSPNEQFF TGTGCTATACTCGGCGGGAGTTCCCCCAATGAGCAGTTCTTC
TRBJ2-1 . . TRBV28 CASSLGPGPVGLEQFF TGTGCCAGCAGTTTAGGCCCGGGACCAGTGGGGTTGGAGCAGTTCTTC
TRBJ2-3 . . TRBV28 CASSYLNIGGGTDTQYF TGTGCCAGCAGCTACCTCAACATAGGTGGGGGCACAGATACGCAGTATTTT
TRBJ2-1 . . TRBV7-2 CASSFVGRHEQFF TGTGCCAGCAGCTTTGTGGGGAGGCATGAGCAGTTCTTC
TRBJ2-1 TRBD2 few TRBV7-6 CASTISSGRAYNEQFF TGTGCCAGCACCATCTCTAGCGGGAGGGCGTACAATGAGCAGTTCTTC
TRBJ2-3 TRBD1 few TRBV5-1 CASSPRGQNTDTQYF TGCGCCAGCAGCCCCAGGGGACAGAACACAGATACGCAGTATTTT
TRBJ2-5 TRBD2 . TRBV28 CASSLRLAEDQETQYF TGTGCCAGCAGTTTACGACTAGCAGAAGATCAAGAGACCCAGTACTTC
TRBJ2-3 TRBD1 few TRBV6-2/TRBV6-3 CASRGDRTTDTQYF TGTGCCAGCAGAGGGGACAGGACCACAGATACGCAGTATTTT
TRBJ2-2 . many TRBV12-3/TRBV12-4 CASSLAGGRTGELFF TGTGCCAGCAGTTTGGCTGGGGGCAGGACCGGGGAGCTGTTTTTT
TRBJ2-1 . few TRBV15 CATSQIGQYEQFF TGTGCCACCAGCCAGATAGGGCAGTATGAGCAGTTCTTC
TRBJ2-7 . few TRBV29-1 CSVTHGYEQYF TGCAGCGTCACCCACGGGTACGAGCAGTACTTC
TRBJ1-1 . few TRBV7-9 CATTREVNTEAFF TGTGCCACCACCCGGGAGGTGAACACTGAAGCTTTCTTT
TRBJ1-1 . few TRBV7-9 CASSLGGPFPFF TGTGCCAGCAGCTTAGGCGGCCCATTTCCTTTCTTT
TRBJ1-1 . few TRBV12-3/TRBV12-4 CASSFPGPVGTEAFF TGTGCCAGCAGTTTCCCGGGACCGGTGGGCACTGAAGCTTTCTTT
TRBJ2-1 TRBD2 . TRBV29-1 CSANARGGLNEQFF TGCAGCGCAAACGCGCGGGGGGGCCTCAATGAGCAGTTCTTC
TRBJ2-2 . . TRBV7-3 CASSYGGRTELFF TGTGCCAGCAGCTATGGGGGACGAACAGAGCTGTTTTTT
TRBJ2-1 . . TRBV7-3 CASSLTSRDEQFF TGTGCCAGCAGCTTAACTTCCCGGGATGAGCAGTTCTTC
TRBJ2-1 . . TRBV7-3 CASSLGGRGNEQFF TGTGCCAGCAGCTTAGGTGGGAGAGGGAATGAGCAGTTCTTC